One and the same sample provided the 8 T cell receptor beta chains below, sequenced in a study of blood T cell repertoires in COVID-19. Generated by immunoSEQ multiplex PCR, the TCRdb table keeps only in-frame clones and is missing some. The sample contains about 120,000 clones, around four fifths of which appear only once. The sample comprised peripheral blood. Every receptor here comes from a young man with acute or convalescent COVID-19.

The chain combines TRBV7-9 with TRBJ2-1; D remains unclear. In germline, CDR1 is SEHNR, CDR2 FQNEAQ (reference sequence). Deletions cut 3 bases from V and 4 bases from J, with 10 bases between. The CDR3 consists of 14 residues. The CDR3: CASSLPTGYNEQFF. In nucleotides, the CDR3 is TGTGCCAGCAGCTTGCCCACCGGGTACAATGAGCAGTTCTTC. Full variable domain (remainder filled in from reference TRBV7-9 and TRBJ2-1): DTGVSQNPRHKITKRGQNVTFRCDPISEHNRLYWYRQTLGQGPEFLTYFQNEAQLEKSRLLSDRFSAERPKGSFSTLEIQRTEQGDSAMYLCASSLPTGYNEQFFGPGTRLTVL.

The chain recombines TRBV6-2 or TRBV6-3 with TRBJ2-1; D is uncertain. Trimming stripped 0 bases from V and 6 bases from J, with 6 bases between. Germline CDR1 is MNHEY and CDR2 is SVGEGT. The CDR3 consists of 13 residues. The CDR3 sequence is CASSYSIVNEQFF. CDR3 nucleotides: TGTGCCAGCAGTTACTCGATAGTCAATGAGCAGTTCTTC.

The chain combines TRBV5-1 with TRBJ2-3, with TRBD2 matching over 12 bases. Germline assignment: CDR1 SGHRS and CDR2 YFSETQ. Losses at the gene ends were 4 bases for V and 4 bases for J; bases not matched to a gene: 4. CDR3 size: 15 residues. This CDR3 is CASSTWTSGADTQYF. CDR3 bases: TGCGCCAGCAGCACCTGGACTAGCGGGGCAGATACGCAGTATTTT.

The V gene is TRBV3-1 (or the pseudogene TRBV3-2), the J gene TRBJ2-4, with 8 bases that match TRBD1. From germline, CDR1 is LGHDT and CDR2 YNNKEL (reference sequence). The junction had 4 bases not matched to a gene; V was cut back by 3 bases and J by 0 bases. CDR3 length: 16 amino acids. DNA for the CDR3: TGTGCCAGCAGCCAGACAGGGGCTGGAGCCAAAAACATTCAGTACTTC. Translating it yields CASSQTGAGAKNIQYF.

CDR3 in amino acids: CASSLGGGGDEKLFF. CDR3 bases: TGTGCCAGCAGCTTAGGCGGGGGCGGTGATGAAAAACTGTTTTTT. This chain links TRBV7-2 with TRBJ1-4, with a tentative D call TRBD1 (6 bases). Germline V CDR1 and CDR2: SGHTA, FQGNSA. The V gene lost 1 base and the J gene lost 6 bases, with 12 bases spanning the gap. The CDR3 totals 15 residues.

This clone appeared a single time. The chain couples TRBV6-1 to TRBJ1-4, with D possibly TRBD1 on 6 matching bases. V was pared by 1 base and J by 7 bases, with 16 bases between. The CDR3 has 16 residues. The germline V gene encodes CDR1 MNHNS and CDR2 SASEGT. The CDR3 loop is CASSEGAWGPGEKLFF. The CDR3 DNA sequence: TGTGCCAGCAGTGAAGGGGCGTGGGGGCCAGGTGAAAAACTGTTTTTT.

CDR3 sequence: CASSNRLAGSYNEQFF. DNA for the CDR3: TGTGCCAGCAGCAATAGACTAGCGGGGTCGTACAATGAGCAGTTCTTC. This chain connects TRBV7-3 to TRBJ2-1; 11 nucleotides match TRBD2. V was clipped by 5 bases and J by 4 bases; unmatched bases: 7. The germline CDR1 and CDR2 sequences are SGHTA and FQGTGA. The CDR3 sequence is 16 residues long.

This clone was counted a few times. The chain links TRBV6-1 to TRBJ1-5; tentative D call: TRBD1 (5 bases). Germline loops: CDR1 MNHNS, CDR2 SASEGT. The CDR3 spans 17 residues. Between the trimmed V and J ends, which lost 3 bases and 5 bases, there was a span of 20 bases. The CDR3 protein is CASSEGLTAGSHQPQHF. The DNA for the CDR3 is TGTGCCAGCAGTGAGGGGTTGACGGCAGGGTCTCATCAGCCCCAGCATTTT.